The text below deals with one T cell receptor (beta chain). Its antigen is undetermined. Amplified regions were TCR beta CDR3 sequences from RNA transcripts. The study used the HTBI primer set for a first-round RT-PCR of the TCR CDR3. Using its own MiXCR run on the multiplex PCR reads, TCRdb lists one record per CDR3 protein. The top ten clones hold about 35% of a sample with approximately 300,000 distinct CDR3 sequences, 15% to 20% of them seen once. The sample originates from a study of T cells in Graves' hyperthyroidism and ophthalmopathy. Study overall: The authors collected peripheral blood at initial diagnosis, before any treatment. Points from the study as a whole: A model of 13 V-J features distinguished ophthalmopathy from stable hyperthyroidism. Blood also contained most expanded thyroid clonotypes above 0.001.

This CDR3 region has 16 residues. The V segment lost 0 bases and the J segment 5 bases; nucleotides outside the gene matches: 4. Germline V lookup: CDR1 MGHRA, CDR2 YSYEKL. The TCR originated in a man aged 50-59 years with Graves' ophthalmopathy. The sample comprised blood. The gene calls are TRBV4-1 and TRBJ1-4; TRBD1 agrees at 9 bases. The CDR3 sequence: CASSQEGGTGNEKLFF. The CDR3 region has the DNA TGCGCCAGCAGCCAAGAGGGCGGGACAGGGAATGAAAAACTGTTTTTT.